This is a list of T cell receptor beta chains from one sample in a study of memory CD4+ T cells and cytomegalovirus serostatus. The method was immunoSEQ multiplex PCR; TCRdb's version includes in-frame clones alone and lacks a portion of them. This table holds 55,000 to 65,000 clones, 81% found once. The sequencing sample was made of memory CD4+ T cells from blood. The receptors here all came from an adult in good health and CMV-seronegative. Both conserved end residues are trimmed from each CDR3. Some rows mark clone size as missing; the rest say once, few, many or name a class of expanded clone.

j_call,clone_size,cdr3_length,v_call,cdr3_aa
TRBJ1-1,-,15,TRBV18,ASSPQKGQELNTEAF
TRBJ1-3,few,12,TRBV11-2,ASSLGSAGNTIY
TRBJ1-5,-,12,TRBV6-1,ASSADRGNQPQH
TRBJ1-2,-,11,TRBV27,ASSIPGGKGYT
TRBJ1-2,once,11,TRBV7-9,ASSLVGGVGYT
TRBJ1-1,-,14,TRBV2,ASSVPRDRVGTEAF
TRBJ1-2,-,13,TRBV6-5,ASSYGGQFNYGYT
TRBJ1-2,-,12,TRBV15,ATSGDRTGVGYT
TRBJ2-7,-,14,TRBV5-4,ASSWTSGGLIYEQY
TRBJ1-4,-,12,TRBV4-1,ASSQQGSNEKLF
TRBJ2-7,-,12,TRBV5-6,ASSFPGRGYEQY
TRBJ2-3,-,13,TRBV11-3,ASSPMTDYTDTQY
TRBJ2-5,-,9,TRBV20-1,SAQDYPAQY
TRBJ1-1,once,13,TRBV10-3,AISDGTGANTEAF
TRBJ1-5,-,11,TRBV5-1,ASSDGHNQPQH
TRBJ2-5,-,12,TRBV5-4,ASSAPSPQETQY
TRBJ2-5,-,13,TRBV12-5,ASGQQGLAGETQY
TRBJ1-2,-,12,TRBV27,ASSSHLTGGGYT
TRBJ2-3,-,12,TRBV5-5,ASSPGFSTDTQY
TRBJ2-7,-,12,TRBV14,ASSQGQIAFEQY
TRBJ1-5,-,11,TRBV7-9,AGQGGSNQPQH
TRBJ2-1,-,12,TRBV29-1,SVYRGGLDGEQF
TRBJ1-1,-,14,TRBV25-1,ASSEAGRGGNTEAF
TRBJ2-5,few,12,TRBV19,ASRDRGRGETQY
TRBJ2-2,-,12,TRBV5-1,ASSFDGNTGELF
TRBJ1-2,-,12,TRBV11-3,ASSLGPESYGYT
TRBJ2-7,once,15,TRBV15,ATSSLGSSGRPYEQY
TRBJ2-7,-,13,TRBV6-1,ASSEMGPILHEQY
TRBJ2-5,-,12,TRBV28,ASSLERSQETQY
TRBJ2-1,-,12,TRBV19,ATRTSGRAGGQF
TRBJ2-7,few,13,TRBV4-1,ASSQTSWGSDEQY
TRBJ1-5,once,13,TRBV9,ASSEGGRVNQPQH
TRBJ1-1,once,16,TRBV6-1,ASSGRQGAKSGAAEAF
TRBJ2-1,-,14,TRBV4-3,ASSRISGRVSNEQF
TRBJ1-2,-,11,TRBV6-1,ASSEFGEDGYT
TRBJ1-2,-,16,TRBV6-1,ASSEAYLRTGSNYGYT
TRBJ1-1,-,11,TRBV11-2,ASSLDLSREAF
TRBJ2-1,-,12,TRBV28,ATLSGGTYNEQF
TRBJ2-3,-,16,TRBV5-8,ASSRAPLAGGMADTQY
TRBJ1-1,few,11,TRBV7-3,ASSAGQGTEAF
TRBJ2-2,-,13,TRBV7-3,ASSSQGSGSGELF
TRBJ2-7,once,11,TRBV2,ASSTDPSYEQY
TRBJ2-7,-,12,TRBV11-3,ASSFGNIAYEQY
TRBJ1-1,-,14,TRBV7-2,ASSPLIVGSNTEAF
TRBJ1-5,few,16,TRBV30,AWSAGGRRVSGNQPQH
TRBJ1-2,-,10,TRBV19,ASRPQRYGYT
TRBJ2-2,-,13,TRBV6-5,ASSRGTTNTGELF
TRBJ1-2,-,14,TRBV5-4,ASSPMETGGAYGYT
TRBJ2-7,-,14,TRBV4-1,ASSQEGTAGGYEQY